This entry describes one TCR beta chain. Its specificity is not known. Template material for amplifying TCR beta CDR3 regions consisted of RNA transcripts. An initial round of RT-PCR targeting the TCR CDR3 relied on the HTBI primer set. TCRdb re-analysed the multiplex PCR reads in MiXCR, keeping a single row per CDR3 protein. The sample yields 300,000 to 450,000 distinct CDR3 sequences, around 13% seen once. Diagnoses used clinical symptoms, serum thyroxine and TRAb, thyroid ultrasound and orbital computed tomography. PBMCs stemmed from around 10 ml fresh peripheral blood. This record belongs to a study of T cells in Graves' hyperthyroidism and ophthalmopathy. Study-level information: Prior to any treatment, at the point of initial diagnosis, peripheral blood was collected.

Study-level findings and limits: Most clonotypes expanded in thyroid above 0.001 were likewise present in blood.

CDR3 length: 15 amino acids. V gave up 6 bases and J gave up 8 bases, with 22 bases separating them. CDR1 and CDR2 (germline): DFQATT, SNEGSKA (reference sequence). The chain employs TRBV20-1 and TRBJ1-4, with a tentative D call TRBD1 (6 bases). The TCR originated in a young woman with Graves' ophthalmopathy. Specimen: blood. CDR3 coding DNA: TGCAGTGCCCCCCCCGCCGGGGGGCGAAGGGAAAAACTGTTTTTT. It codes for CSAPPAGGRREKLFF.